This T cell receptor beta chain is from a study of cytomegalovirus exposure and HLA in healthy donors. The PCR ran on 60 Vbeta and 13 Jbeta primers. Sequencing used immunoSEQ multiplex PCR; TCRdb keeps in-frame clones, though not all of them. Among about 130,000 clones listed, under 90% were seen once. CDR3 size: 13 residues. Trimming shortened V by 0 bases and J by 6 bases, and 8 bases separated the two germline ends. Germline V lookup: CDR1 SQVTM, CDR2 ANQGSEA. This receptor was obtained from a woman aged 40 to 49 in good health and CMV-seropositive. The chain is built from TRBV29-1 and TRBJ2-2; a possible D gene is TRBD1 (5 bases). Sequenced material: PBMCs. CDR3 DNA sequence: TGCAGCGTTGAAGACCCAGGGTCCGGGGAGCTGTTTTTT. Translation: CSVEDPGSGELFF.